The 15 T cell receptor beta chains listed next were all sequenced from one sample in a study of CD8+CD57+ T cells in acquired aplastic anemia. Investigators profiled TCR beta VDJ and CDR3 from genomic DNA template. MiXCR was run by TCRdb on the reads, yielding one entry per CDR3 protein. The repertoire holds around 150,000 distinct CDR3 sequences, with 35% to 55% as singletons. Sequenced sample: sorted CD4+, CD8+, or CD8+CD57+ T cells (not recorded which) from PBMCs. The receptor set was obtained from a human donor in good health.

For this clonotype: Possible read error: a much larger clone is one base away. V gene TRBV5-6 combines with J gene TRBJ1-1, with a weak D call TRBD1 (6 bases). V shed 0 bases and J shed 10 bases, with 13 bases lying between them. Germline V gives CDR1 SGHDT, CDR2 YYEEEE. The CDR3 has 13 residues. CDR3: CASSLEQGGGAFF. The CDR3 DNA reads TGTGCCAGCAGCTTGGAACAGGGTGGAGGAGCTTTCTTT.

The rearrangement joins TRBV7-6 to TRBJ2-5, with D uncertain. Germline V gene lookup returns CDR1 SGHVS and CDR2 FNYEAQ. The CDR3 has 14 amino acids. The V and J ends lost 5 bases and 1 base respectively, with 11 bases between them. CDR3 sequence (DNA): TGTGCCAGCAGCAAGGGTACGGCCCAAGAGACCCAGTACTTC. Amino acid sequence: CASSKGTAQETQYF.

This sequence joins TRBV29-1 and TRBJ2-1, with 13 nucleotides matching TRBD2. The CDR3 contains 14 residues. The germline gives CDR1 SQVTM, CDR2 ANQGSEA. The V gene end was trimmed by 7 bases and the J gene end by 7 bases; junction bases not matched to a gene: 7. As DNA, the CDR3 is TGCAGCGCCGCGACTAGCGGGAGGTTGAATGAGCAGTTCTTC. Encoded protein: CSAATSGRLNEQFF.

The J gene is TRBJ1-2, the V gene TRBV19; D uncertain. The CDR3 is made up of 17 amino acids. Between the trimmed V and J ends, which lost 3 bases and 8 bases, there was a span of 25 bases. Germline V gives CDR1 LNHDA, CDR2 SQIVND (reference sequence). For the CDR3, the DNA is TGTGCCAGTAGTATCCTCTACCCGACGGACGCCGGCTGGGGCTACACCTTC. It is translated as CASSILYPTDAGWGYTF. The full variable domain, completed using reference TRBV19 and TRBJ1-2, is DGGITQSPKYLFRKEGQNVTLSCEQNLNHDAMYWYRQDPGQGLRLIYYSQIVNDFQKGDIAEGYSVSREKKESFPLTVTSAQKNPTAFYLCASSILYPTDAGWGYTFGSGTRLTVV.

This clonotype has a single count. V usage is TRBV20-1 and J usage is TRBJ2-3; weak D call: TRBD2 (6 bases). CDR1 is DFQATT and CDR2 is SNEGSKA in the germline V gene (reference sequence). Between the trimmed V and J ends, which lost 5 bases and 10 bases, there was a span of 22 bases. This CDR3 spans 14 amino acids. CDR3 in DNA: TGCAGTGCTCCCCCGGAGCCGCCCGGGGGTGCGCAGTATTTT. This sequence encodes CSAPPEPPGGAQYF.

As DNA, the CDR3 is TGTGCCACCAGTGATTTTTCGGGACAGGGCTATAATGAGCAGTTCTTC. Residues: CATSDFSGQGYNEQFF. This chain connects TRBV24-1 to TRBJ2-1; 9 bases are a match to TRBD1. The V and J ends lost 1 base and 7 bases, in that order; junction bases with no gene match: 7. CDR1 KGHDR and CDR2 SFDVKD come from the germline V gene. This CDR3 is 16 amino acids long.

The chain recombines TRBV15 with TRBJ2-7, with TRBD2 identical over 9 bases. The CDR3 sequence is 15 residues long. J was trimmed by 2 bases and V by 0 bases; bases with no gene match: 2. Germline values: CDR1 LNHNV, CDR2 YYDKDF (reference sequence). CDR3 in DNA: TGTGCCACCAGCAGAGAACCTAGCGGGACCTACGAGCAGTACTTC. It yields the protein CATSREPSGTYEQYF.

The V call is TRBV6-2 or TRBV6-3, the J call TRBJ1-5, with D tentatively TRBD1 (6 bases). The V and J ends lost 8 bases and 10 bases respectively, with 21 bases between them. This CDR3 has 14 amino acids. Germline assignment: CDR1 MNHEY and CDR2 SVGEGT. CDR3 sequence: CASRTFRGWGPQHF. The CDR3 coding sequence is TGTGCCAGCCGTACCTTCAGGGGCTGGGGTCCCCAGCATTTT.

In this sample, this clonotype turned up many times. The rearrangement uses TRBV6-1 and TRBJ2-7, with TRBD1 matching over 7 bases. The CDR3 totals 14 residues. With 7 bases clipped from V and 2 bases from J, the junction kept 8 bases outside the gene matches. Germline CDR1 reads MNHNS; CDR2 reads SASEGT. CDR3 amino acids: CASNPLQGTYEQYF. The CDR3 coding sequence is TGTGCCAGCAACCCTTTACAGGGGACCTACGAGCAGTACTTC.

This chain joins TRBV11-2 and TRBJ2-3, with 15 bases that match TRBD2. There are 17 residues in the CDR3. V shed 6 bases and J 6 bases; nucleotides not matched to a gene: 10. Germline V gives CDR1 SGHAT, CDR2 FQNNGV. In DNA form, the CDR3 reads TGTGCCAGCAGTTCTGGACTAGCGGGAGGGAATGTTGATACGCAGTATTTT. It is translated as CASSSGLAGGNVDTQYF.

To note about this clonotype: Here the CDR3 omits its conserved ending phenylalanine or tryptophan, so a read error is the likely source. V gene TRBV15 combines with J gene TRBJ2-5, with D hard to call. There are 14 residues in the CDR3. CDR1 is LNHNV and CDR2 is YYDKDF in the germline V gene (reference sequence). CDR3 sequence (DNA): TGTGCCATCAGCAGAGATGGGCCGTTCGAGACCCAGTACCTC. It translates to CAISRDGPFETQYL.

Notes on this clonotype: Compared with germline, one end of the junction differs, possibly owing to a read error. The CDR3, as DNA: TGTGCCGGCAGCACCCGTCGGGGGCTAGAGGATACGCAGTATTTT. As protein: CAGSTRRGLEDTQYF. The genes are TRBV7-3 and TRBJ2-3, with D perhaps being TRBD1 or TRBD2 (6 bases each). This CDR3 comprises 15 residues. Germline V lookup: CDR1 SGHTA, CDR2 FQGTGA.

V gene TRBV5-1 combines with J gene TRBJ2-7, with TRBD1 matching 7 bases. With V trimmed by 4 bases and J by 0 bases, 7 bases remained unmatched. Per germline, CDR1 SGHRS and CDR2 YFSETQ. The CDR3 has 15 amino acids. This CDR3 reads CASSPRDSSSYEQYF. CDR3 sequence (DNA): TGCGCCAGCAGCCCCAGGGACAGCAGCTCCTACGAGCAGTACTTC.

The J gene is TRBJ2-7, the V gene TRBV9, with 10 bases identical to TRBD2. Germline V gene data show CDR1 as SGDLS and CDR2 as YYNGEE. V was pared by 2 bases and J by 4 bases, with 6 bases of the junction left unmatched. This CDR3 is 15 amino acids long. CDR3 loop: CASSVRLAGWYEQYF. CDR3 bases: TGTGCCAGCAGCGTTAGACTAGCGGGTTGGTACGAGCAGTACTTC.

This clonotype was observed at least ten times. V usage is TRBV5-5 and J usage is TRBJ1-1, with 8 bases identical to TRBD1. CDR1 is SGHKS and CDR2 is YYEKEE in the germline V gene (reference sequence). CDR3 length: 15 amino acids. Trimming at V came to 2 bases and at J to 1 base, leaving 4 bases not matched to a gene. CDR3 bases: TGTGCCAGCAGCTTCCCCGGGACAGGGAACACTGAAGCTTTCTTT. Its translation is CASSFPGTGNTEAFF.